Listed below are T cell receptor beta chains from one sample, sequenced in a study of T cell repertoires in aging, cancer and after chemotherapy. TCRdb re-called the multiplex PCR reads through MiXCR, storing one row per CDR3 protein. The data show 4,000 to 4,500 distinct CDR3 sequences, with approximately 37% seen just once and roughly 63% held by the top ten. Sequenced input: blood. Receptor source: a human donor with a solid tumor. Each CDR3 is given with its conserved first and last residue. Fields, in order: V gene, J gene, CDR3 protein.

v_gene: TRBV12-3/TRBV12-4
j_gene: TRBJ1-6
CDR3aa: CASSWSPNSPLHF

v_gene: TRBV29-1
j_gene: TRBJ2-2
CDR3aa: CSVDGGKAGELFF

v_gene: TRBV29-1
j_gene: TRBJ1-1
CDR3aa: CSVLGKLGNTEAFF

v_gene: TRBV10-3
j_gene: TRBJ2-1
CDR3aa: CAISVLAGGDEQFF

v_gene: TRBV5-1
j_gene: TRBJ2-2
CDR3aa: CASSLLGGDGELFF

v_gene: TRBV5-6
j_gene: TRBJ1-5
CDR3aa: CASSPTGGTLQPQHF

v_gene: TRBV20-1
j_gene: TRBJ2-6
CDR3aa: CSARDWTVLSGANVLTF

v_gene: TRBV18
j_gene: TRBJ2-7
CDR3aa: CASSLTGPRSSYEQYF

v_gene: TRBV11-3
j_gene: TRBJ2-7
CDR3aa: CASSLVPGTEQYF

v_gene: TRBV27
j_gene: TRBJ1-4
CDR3aa: CASRGNEKLFF

v_gene: TRBV20-1
j_gene: TRBJ2-7
CDR3aa: CSARDPSWGRVSEQYF

v_gene: TRBV18
j_gene: TRBJ1-2
CDR3aa: CASSPTAYGYTF

v_gene: TRBV25-1
j_gene: TRBJ2-1
CDR3aa: CASSLAKFYNEQFF

v_gene: TRBV27
j_gene: TRBJ1-6
CDR3aa: CASSLEAQGTSPLHF

v_gene: TRBV15
j_gene: TRBJ2-3
CDR3aa: CATSRARGGDTQYF

v_gene: TRBV25-1
j_gene: TRBJ1-6
CDR3aa: CASTRDGTDNSPLHF

v_gene: TRBV11-1
j_gene: TRBJ2-2
CDR3aa: CASSFKAPGQGAFHTGELFF

v_gene: TRBV11-2
j_gene: TRBJ1-4
CDR3aa: CASSLGNRGPHPPQEKLFF

v_gene: TRBV19
j_gene: TRBJ1-5
CDR3aa: CASSIARGPNQPQHF

v_gene: TRBV5-1
j_gene: TRBJ2-5
CDR3aa: CASSLERAFETQYF

v_gene: TRBV20-1
j_gene: TRBJ1-3
CDR3aa: CSARDHGNTIYF

v_gene: TRBV5-6
j_gene: TRBJ1-6
CDR3aa: CASSLVRGQGSSPLHF

v_gene: TRBV19
j_gene: TRBJ2-1
CDR3aa: CASSPGWAPSYNEQFF

v_gene: TRBV11-1
j_gene: TRBJ1-1
CDR3aa: CASSFRQGRYAFF

v_gene: TRBV12-3/TRBV12-4
j_gene: TRBJ1-2
CDR3aa: CASSPTGSYGYTF

v_gene: TRBV20-1
j_gene: TRBJ1-3
CDR3aa: CSASQTTPGHSFGNTIYF

v_gene: TRBV29-1
j_gene: TRBJ2-7
CDR3aa: CSAMSTSGLYEQYF

v_gene: TRBV19
j_gene: TRBJ1-5
CDR3aa: CASSILDNQPQHF

v_gene: TRBV19
j_gene: TRBJ2-4
CDR3aa: CASSPDSGTWGNIQYF

v_gene: TRBV20-1
j_gene: TRBJ1-6
CDR3aa: CSARVKTNSPLHF

v_gene: TRBV28
j_gene: TRBJ2-1
CDR3aa: CASSLRGEQFF

v_gene: TRBV7-9
j_gene: TRBJ1-1
CDR3aa: CASSPARGGGTEAFF

v_gene: TRBV20-1
j_gene: TRBJ2-5
CDR3aa: CSGSGEETQYF

v_gene: TRBV11-2
j_gene: TRBJ2-4
CDR3aa: CASRRVGGINIQYF

v_gene: TRBV5-6
j_gene: TRBJ1-4
CDR3aa: CASSSGGYEKLFF

v_gene: TRBV20-1
j_gene: TRBJ1-2
CDR3aa: CSAKTDRGNYGYTF

v_gene: TRBV19
j_gene: TRBJ1-6
CDR3aa: CATLCIEQGKSPLHF

v_gene: TRBV7-3
j_gene: TRBJ2-3
CDR3aa: CASRNAGSTDTQYF

v_gene: TRBV20-1
j_gene: TRBJ2-3
CDR3aa: CSRGPVGTDTQYF

v_gene: TRBV11-1
j_gene: TRBJ1-1
CDR3aa: CASSRRRTFPLNTEAFF

v_gene: TRBV6-5
j_gene: TRBJ2-2
CDR3aa: CASSYRGGAGELFF

v_gene: TRBV5-6
j_gene: TRBJ2-2
CDR3aa: CASSPRRQFGTGELFF

v_gene: TRBV7-6
j_gene: TRBJ2-4
CDR3aa: CASSPTSGNIQYF

v_gene: TRBV7-3
j_gene: TRBJ2-1
CDR3aa: CASSPDRLSYNEQFF

v_gene: TRBV12-3/TRBV12-4
j_gene: TRBJ2-7
CDR3aa: CASVKKQGYEQYF

v_gene: TRBV30
j_gene: TRBJ1-6
CDR3aa: CAWKGGPSSYNSPLHF

v_gene: TRBV7-2
j_gene: TRBJ2-5
CDR3aa: CASSFPKEETQYF

v_gene: TRBV20-1
j_gene: TRBJ2-5
CDR3aa: CSARDYGAGARQETQYF

v_gene: TRBV20-1
j_gene: TRBJ1-5
CDR3aa: CSARGTINQLQHF

v_gene: TRBV7-2
j_gene: TRBJ1-5
CDR3aa: CASSLGQDNQPQHF